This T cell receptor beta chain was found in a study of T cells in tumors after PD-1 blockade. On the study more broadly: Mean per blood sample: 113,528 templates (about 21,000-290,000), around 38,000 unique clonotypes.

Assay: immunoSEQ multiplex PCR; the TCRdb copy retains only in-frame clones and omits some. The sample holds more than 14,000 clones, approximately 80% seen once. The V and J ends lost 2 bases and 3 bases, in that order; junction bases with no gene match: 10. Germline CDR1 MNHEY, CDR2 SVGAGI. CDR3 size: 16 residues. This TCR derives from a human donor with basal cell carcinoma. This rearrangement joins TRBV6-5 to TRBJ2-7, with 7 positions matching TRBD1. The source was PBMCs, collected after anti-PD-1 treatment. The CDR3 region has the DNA TGTGCCAGCAGTTACCGACAGGGAGAGGGGAGCTACGAGCAGTACTTC. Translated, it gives CASSYRQGEGSYEQYF.